A selection of T cell receptor beta chains follows, all from one sample in a study of blood T cell repertoires in COVID-19. The method was immunoSEQ multiplex PCR; TCRdb's version includes in-frame clones alone and lacks a portion of them. The repertoire has roughly 180,000 clones, about 86% of them found once; the top ten carry 20%. Source material: peripheral blood. The receptors were sampled from a man aged 65 to 79 with active or convalescent COVID-19. Both conserved end residues are part of each CDR3. The D gene is left open where the match is weak. Size is omitted from some rows. Given values are once, few, many or a class for expanded clones.

J: TRBJ2-5
D: .
size: .
V: TRBV7-6
CDR3: CASSLNFQETQYF
DNA: TGTGCCAGCAGCTTAAACTTCCAAGAGACCCAGTACTTC

J: TRBJ1-1
D: .
size: once
V: TRBV7-2
CDR3: CASSPSGTLNTEAFF
DNA: TGTGCCAGCAGCCCGAGCGGGACATTGAACACTGAAGCTTTCTTT

J: TRBJ1-1
D: .
size: .
V: TRBV19
CDR3: CASKYGQTFSTEAFF
DNA: TGTGCCAGTAAGTATGGACAGACCTTTTCAACTGAAGCTTTCTTT

J: TRBJ2-5
D: TRBD2
size: .
V: TRBV18
CDR3: CASSPRVAGGPSQETQYF
DNA: TGTGCCAGCTCACCGAGGGTAGCGGGAGGGCCGAGCCAAGAGACCCAGTACTTC

J: TRBJ2-7
D: .
size: .
V: TRBV7-6
CDR3: CASSPNSGARSYEQYF
DNA: TGTGCCAGCAGCCCAAACTCAGGGGCAAGGTCTTACGAGCAGTACTTC

J: TRBJ1-2
D: TRBD1
size: .
V: TRBV11-2
CDR3: CASSPGQGIGGYTF
DNA: TGTGCCAGCAGCCCTGGACAGGGAATAGGAGGCTACACCTTC

J: TRBJ2-5
D: .
size: .
V: TRBV6-6
CDR3: CASSYRPGETQYF
DNA: TGTGCCAGCAGTTATCGCCCAGGAGAGACCCAGTACTTC

J: TRBJ1-2
D: TRBD1
size: .
V: TRBV18
CDR3: CASSPRDRGSNYGYTF
DNA: TGTGCCAGCTCACCACGTGACAGGGGTTCCAACTATGGCTACACCTTC

J: TRBJ2-7
D: TRBD1
size: .
V: TRBV16
CDR3: CASSHPLAWDRGNEQYF
DNA: TGTGCCAGCAGCCACCCGTTGGCGTGGGACAGGGGGAACGAGCAGTACTTC

J: TRBJ1-2
D: .
size: .
V: TRBV25-1
CDR3: CASSEYSYGYTF
DNA: TGTGCCAGCAGTGAGTACAGCTATGGCTACACCTTC

J: TRBJ1-6
D: .
size: .
V: TRBV6-5
CDR3: CASSYSRELPLHF
DNA: TGTGCCAGCAGTTACTCCCGGGAGCTACCCCTCCACTTT

J: TRBJ1-1
D: .
size: .
V: TRBV28
CDR3: CASSYSNELEAFF
DNA: TGTGCCAGCAGCTACTCGAACGAACTCGAGGCTTTCTTT

J: TRBJ2-1
D: TRBD2
size: .
V: TRBV11-3
CDR3: CASSFGRREGNEQFF
DNA: TGTGCCAGCAGCTTTGGCCGGCGGGAGGGAAATGAGCAGTTCTTC

J: TRBJ2-7
D: TRBD2
size: .
V: TRBV7-2
CDR3: CASSEETSGSYEQYF
DNA: TGTGCCAGCAGCGAGGAGACTAGCGGGAGCTACGAGCAGTACTTC

J: TRBJ2-7
D: TRBD1
size: .
V: TRBV10-2
CDR3: CASRVGQGPGEQYF
DNA: TGCGCCAGCAGGGTTGGACAGGGGCCCGGCGAGCAGTACTTC

J: TRBJ2-1
D: TRBD2
size: .
V: TRBV5-1
CDR3: CASSLGLAGGSYNEQFF
DNA: TGCGCCAGCAGCTTGGGACTAGCGGGAGGCTCCTACAATGAGCAGTTCTTC

J: TRBJ1-2
D: TRBD1
size: .
V: TRBV28
CDR3: CASRRGGSDYGYTF
DNA: TGTGCCAGCAGGAGAGGGGGCTCGGACTATGGCTACACCTTC

J: TRBJ2-4
D: .
size: .
V: TRBV19
CDR3: CASSPSGAGGDIQYF
DNA: TGTGCCAGTAGTCCTTCCGGGGCCGGAGGGGACATTCAGTACTTC

J: TRBJ2-5
D: TRBD2
size: .
V: TRBV6-5
CDR3: CASSYSTAGGETQYF
DNA: TGTGCCAGCAGTTACTCGACGGCGGGGGGTGAGACCCAGTACTTC

J: TRBJ1-2
D: TRBD1
size: once
V: TRBV29-1
CDR3: CSADRGDSYGYTF
DNA: TGCAGCGCCGACAGGGGGGATAGCTATGGCTACACCTTC

J: TRBJ1-4
D: TRBD1
size: .
V: TRBV6-5
CDR3: CASSYIGTGYEKLFF
DNA: TGTGCCAGCAGTTACATCGGGACAGGATATGAAAAACTGTTTTTT

J: TRBJ2-7
D: TRBD1
size: .
V: TRBV5-4
CDR3: CASSLEHRGYEQYF
DNA: TGTGCCAGCAGCTTGGAGCACAGGGGTTACGAGCAGTACTTC

J: TRBJ1-2
D: .
size: .
V: TRBV30
CDR3: CAWSRDRPYGYTF
DNA: TGTGCCTGGAGTCGCGACAGACCCTATGGCTACACCTTC

J: TRBJ1-1
D: TRBD1
size: .
V: TRBV18
CDR3: CASRLTGSTEAFF
DNA: TGTGCCAGTCGTCTGACAGGGAGCACTGAAGCTTTCTTT

J: TRBJ1-5
D: .
size: .
V: TRBV7-9
CDR3: CASSSSSYQPQHF
DNA: TGTGCCAGCAGCTCGAGCTCTTATCAGCCCCAGCATTTT

J: TRBJ1-4
D: .
size: .
V: TRBV5-1
CDR3: CASSSEGEGREKLFF
DNA: TGCGCCAGCAGTTCTGAGGGGGAAGGAAGAGAAAAACTGTTTTTT

J: TRBJ2-5
D: .
size: once
V: TRBV3-1/TRBV3-2
CDR3: CASSHQLQETQYF
DNA: TGTGCCAGCAGCCACCAACTACAAGAGACCCAGTACTTC

J: TRBJ2-5
D: .
size: .
V: TRBV12-3/TRBV12-4
CDR3: CASTLRGQETQYF
DNA: TGTGCCAGCACCCTAAGAGGCCAAGAGACCCAGTACTTC

J: TRBJ2-3
D: .
size: .
V: TRBV7-7
CDR3: CASSLGAPDTQYF
DNA: TGTGCTAGCAGCTTAGGCGCCCCAGATACGCAGTATTTT

J: TRBJ1-2
D: .
size: .
V: TRBV3-1/TRBV3-2
CDR3: CASSTFGLRANYGYTF
DNA: TGTGCCAGCAGCACTTTTGGTTTAAGAGCTAACTATGGCTACACCTTC

J: TRBJ2-1
D: .
size: .
V: TRBV9
CDR3: CASSSRDMSSYNEQFF
DNA: TGTGCCAGCAGCTCCCGAGACATGAGCTCCTACAATGAGCAGTTCTTC

J: TRBJ1-4
D: TRBD1
size: .
V: TRBV2
CDR3: CASSRSRDRGRNEKLFF
DNA: TGTGCCAGCAGTCGGTCCCGGGACAGGGGGAGGAATGAAAAACTGTTTTTT

J: TRBJ1-4
D: .
size: once
V: TRBV19
CDR3: CASSIGGKKLFF
DNA: TGTGCCAGTAGTATAGGCGGGAAAAAACTGTTTTTT

J: TRBJ1-5
D: .
size: .
V: TRBV27
CDR3: CASSFIQNQPQHF
DNA: TGTGCCAGCAGTTTCATACAGAATCAGCCCCAGCATTTT

J: TRBJ2-7
D: TRBD1
size: .
V: TRBV28
CDR3: CASIGPRGFDEQYF
DNA: TGTGCCAGCATCGGTCCCAGGGGGTTCGACGAGCAGTACTTC

J: TRBJ1-2
D: .
size: .
V: TRBV29-1
CDR3: CSVDSLGGYGYTF
DNA: TGCAGCGTTGACAGCCTCGGGGGCTATGGCTACACCTTC

J: TRBJ2-1
D: TRBD1
size: .
V: TRBV9
CDR3: CASSEWQGANEQFF
DNA: TGTGCCAGCAGCGAGTGGCAGGGGGCAAATGAGCAGTTCTTC

J: TRBJ1-1
D: TRBD1
size: .
V: TRBV18
CDR3: CASSQTGGDTEAFF
DNA: TGTGCCAGCTCGCAGACAGGGGGGGACACTGAAGCTTTCTTT

J: TRBJ1-2
D: TRBD1
size: .
V: TRBV5-8
CDR3: CASSSGQGTFYGYTF
DNA: TGTGCCAGCAGCTCGGGACAGGGAACCTTCTATGGCTACACCTTC

J: TRBJ1-2
D: TRBD1
size: .
V: TRBV4-3
CDR3: CASSQLQGNYGYTF
DNA: TGCGCCAGCAGCCAATTACAGGGGAACTATGGCTACACCTTC

J: TRBJ2-7
D: .
size: .
V: TRBV18
CDR3: CASSQEVQDEQYF
DNA: TGTGCCAGCTCCCAGGAGGTTCAGGACGAGCAGTACTTC

J: TRBJ2-1
D: TRBD2
size: .
V: TRBV4-3
CDR3: CASRAGAGEYNEQFF
DNA: TGCGCCAGCAGGGCTGGGGCGGGGGAGTACAATGAGCAGTTCTTC

J: TRBJ2-1
D: .
size: .
V: TRBV18
CDR3: CASSRKGSNSYNEQFF
DNA: TGTGCCAGCTCACGGAAAGGGAGCAACTCCTACAATGAGCAGTTCTTC

J: TRBJ2-1
D: TRBD2
size: .
V: TRBV7-2
CDR3: CASSSLGLALNNEQFF
DNA: TGTGCCAGCAGCTCCCTTGGACTAGCTTTAAACAATGAGCAGTTCTTC

J: TRBJ1-2
D: .
size: .
V: TRBV11-2
CDR3: CASSPTGNGYTF
DNA: TGTGCCAGCAGCCCTACAGGGAATGGCTACACCTTC

J: TRBJ2-6
D: .
size: .
V: TRBV19
CDR3: CASSLDRGGANVLTF
DNA: TGTGCCAGTAGTTTAGATCGGGGTGGGGCCAACGTCCTGACTTTC

J: TRBJ2-3
D: .
size: .
V: TRBV6-5
CDR3: CASSYGSSSTDTQYF
DNA: TGTGCCAGCAGTTACGGGAGCTCCAGCACAGATACGCAGTATTTT

J: TRBJ2-7
D: .
size: .
V: TRBV6-6
CDR3: CASTNGLYEQYF
DNA: TGTGCCAGCACTAACGGTCTCTACGAGCAGTACTTC

J: TRBJ2-5
D: .
size: .
V: TRBV15
CDR3: CATSRDGLRQYF
DNA: TGTGCCACCAGCAGAGATGGGCTGCGCCAGTACTTC

J: TRBJ1-6
D: .
size: .
V: TRBV6-2/TRBV6-3
CDR3: CASSYRTIWLSYNSPLHF
DNA: TGTGCCAGCAGTTACCGTACCATATGGCTCTCATATAATTCACCCCTCCACTTT

J: TRBJ1-6
D: .
size: many
V: TRBV5-1
CDR3: CASSLYPGMNNSPLHF
DNA: TGCGCCAGCAGCTTGTACCCAGGGATGAATAATTCACCCCTCCACTTT

J: TRBJ2-7
D: .
size: .
V: TRBV7-2
CDR3: CASSLGPTTYEQYF
DNA: TGTGCCAGCAGCTTAGGGCCGACAACCTACGAGCAGTACTTC

J: TRBJ1-2
D: .
size: .
V: TRBV28
CDR3: CASSLLAGVGGYTF
DNA: TGTGCCAGCAGTTTATTGGCAGGGGTGGGTGGCTACACCTTC

J: TRBJ2-7
D: .
size: .
V: TRBV1
CDR3: CTIDRLAGSYEQYF
DNA: TGCACCATCGACCGACTAGCGGGTTCCTACGAGCAGTACTTC

J: TRBJ1-6
D: .
size: .
V: TRBV30
CDR3: CAWSLTGLTSPLHF
DNA: TGTGCCTGGAGTTTAACAGGGTTGACTTCACCCCTCCACTTT

J: TRBJ1-1
D: .
size: .
V: TRBV4-1
CDR3: CASSHPTSGMNTEAFF
DNA: TGCGCCAGCAGCCATCCTACTTCAGGAATGAACACTGAAGCTTTCTTT